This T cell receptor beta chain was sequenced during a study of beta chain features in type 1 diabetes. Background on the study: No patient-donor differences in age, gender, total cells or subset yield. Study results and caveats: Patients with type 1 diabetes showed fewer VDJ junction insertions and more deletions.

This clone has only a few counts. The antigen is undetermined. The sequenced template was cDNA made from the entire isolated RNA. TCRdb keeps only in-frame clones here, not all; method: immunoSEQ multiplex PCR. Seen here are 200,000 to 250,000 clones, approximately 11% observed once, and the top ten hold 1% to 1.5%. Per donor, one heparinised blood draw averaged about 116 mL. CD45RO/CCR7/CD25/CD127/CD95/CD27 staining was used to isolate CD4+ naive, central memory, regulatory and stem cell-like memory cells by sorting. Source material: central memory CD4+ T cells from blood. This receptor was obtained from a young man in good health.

CDR3 DNA sequence: TGTGCCAGCAGCGTCGGGCTAGCGGCTAGCTCCTACGAGCAGTACTTC. Its protein is CASSVGLAASSYEQYF. The chain recombines TRBV7-2 with TRBJ2-7, with 7 bases fitting TRBD2. CDR1 is SGHTA, CDR2 FQGNSA, per germline. The V and J ends lost 5 bases and 0 bases, in that order; junction bases with no gene match: 10. The CDR3 runs to 16 residues. The full variable domain, with the rest looked up from reference TRBV7-2 and TRBJ2-7, is GAGVSQSPSNKVTEKGKDVELRCDPISGHTALYWYRQSLGQGLEFLIYFQGNSAPDKSGLPSDRFSAERTGGSVSTLTIQRTQQEDSAVYLCASSVGLAASSYEQYFGPGTRLTVT.